Included here is one T cell receptor (beta chain) sequence, with context. Germline loops: CDR1 ENHRY, CDR2 SYGVKD. This CDR3 contains 18 residues. The record originates from a study of T cells expressing NK-cell markers. TCRdb processed the 5' RACE reads again and assigns one entry to each CDR3 protein, with no DNA. The table counts about 460,000 distinct CDR3 sequences; 1.4% lies in the top ten. The sample taken for sequencing was blood T cells: a sorted CD56 or NKG2C T cell subset, CD4+ or CD8+ T cells, or bulk PBMC T cells (not recorded which). The sequence was collected from a woman aged 45-59 years in good health. The chain carries TRBV10-3 and TRBJ2-1; there is no DNA to check the TCRdb D call of TRBD2. The CDR3 sequence is CAISKSPPRTSGNNEQFF.